The source of this T cell receptor (delta chain) is a study of Vδ1+ human thymocytes. Findings and caveats of the study: Many TRG clonotypes were shared between donors; TRD repertoires were essentially private. Unexpected Vdelta2 sequences could cause misinterpretation of bulk repertoire data. Thymic TRG and TRD repertoires appeared highly polyclonal.

CDR1 is GEAIGNYY, CDR2 EKD, per germline. This CDR3 has 16 residues. On this clone: Antigen unknown. The junction differs from germline at one of its ends, possibly a read error.

The template was reverse-transcribed extracted RNA. Multiplex PCR used pooled V-gene forward primers and a constant-region reverse primer to amplify CDR3s. TCRdb reanalysed the multiplex PCR reads with CATT. The table shows about 75,000 delta-chain clones, with about 30% occurring only once. The sorted cells were CD3+ Vdelta1+ Vdelta2- thymocytes from alphabeta-depleted thymus. Vdelta1+ thymocyte sorts reached between about 98% and 99.6% purity. This rearrangement joins TRDV2 to TRDJ1, with D unclear. What was sequenced was Vdelta1+ gamma-delta thymocytes from the thymus. Noted subset: FACS-sorted CD3+ TCRalphabeta- TCRVdelta1+ TCRVdelta2- thymocytes. The sequence came from a boy in the first two years of life who had congenital heart surgery. The CDR3 DNA sequence: TGTGCCTGTGCCACCCATCCCGCTACCCTCGGCGGTAAACTCATCTTT. It yields the protein CACATHPATLGGKLIF.